This T cell receptor beta chain came from a study of cytotoxic CD8 clonotypes in ibrutinib-treated CLL. Overall study context: Enrolment comprised around twelve relapsed/refractory and over 14 treatment-naive patients; fewer than 18 were IGHV unmutated. Collecting the response samples happened after a median 12 months of treatment, with a range of 6 to 36.

Study-level results: Clonality went higher at ibrutinib response and then dropped back toward baseline at progression.

CDR3 length equals 15 residues. Trimming took off 0 bases at V and 5 bases at J, with 14 bases between the two ends. Germline V gene lookup returns CDR1 KGHSH and CDR2 LQKENI. Of note for this clone: Its antigen is unidentified.

A 1 in 200,000 to 1 in 1 million T cell depth was the sequencing target. Profiling relied on immunoSEQ multiplex PCR, and the TCRdb table lists in-frame clones only, not all of them. The sample lists fewer than 200,000 clones, about 84% seen once, with about 5% in the top ten. The source is a human donor with chronic lymphocytic leukemia. The sample in question was PBMCs, obtained after 24 months of ibrutinib treatment. The V and J genes are TRBV18 and TRBJ2-7; no definite D call. CDR3: CASSPPIGIRNEQYF. DNA for the CDR3: TGTGCCAGCTCACCACCTATAGGTATACGGAACGAGCAGTACTTC.